This TCR beta chain was identified during a study of response to subunit inactivated influenza vaccine. Study-level results: Researchers suggested that each seasonal influenza vaccination recruits few new T cells.

The V gene end was trimmed by 5 bases and the J gene end by 0 bases; junction bases not matched to a gene: 9. Germline CDR1 MNHEY, CDR2 SMNVEV (reference sequence). This CDR3 has 16 amino acids. This clonotype was counted only a few times. Its antigen is as yet unknown. Via MiXCR, TCRdb re-called the RT-PCR reads, giving one row per CDR3 protein. The sample lists over 450,000 distinct CDR3 sequences, 10% to 15% occurring once. The specimen comprised PBMCs from blood, sampled more than 35 days after vaccination. This TCR was recovered from a man between 45 and 60 years old who received an inactivated influenza vaccine. This sequence joins TRBV27 and TRBJ2-7; 8 bases align to TRBD1. In nucleotides, the CDR3 is TGTGCCAGCAGTCTAGGACAGGGCGATGTCTCCTACGAGCAGTACTTC. Protein sequence: CASSLGQGDVSYEQYF.